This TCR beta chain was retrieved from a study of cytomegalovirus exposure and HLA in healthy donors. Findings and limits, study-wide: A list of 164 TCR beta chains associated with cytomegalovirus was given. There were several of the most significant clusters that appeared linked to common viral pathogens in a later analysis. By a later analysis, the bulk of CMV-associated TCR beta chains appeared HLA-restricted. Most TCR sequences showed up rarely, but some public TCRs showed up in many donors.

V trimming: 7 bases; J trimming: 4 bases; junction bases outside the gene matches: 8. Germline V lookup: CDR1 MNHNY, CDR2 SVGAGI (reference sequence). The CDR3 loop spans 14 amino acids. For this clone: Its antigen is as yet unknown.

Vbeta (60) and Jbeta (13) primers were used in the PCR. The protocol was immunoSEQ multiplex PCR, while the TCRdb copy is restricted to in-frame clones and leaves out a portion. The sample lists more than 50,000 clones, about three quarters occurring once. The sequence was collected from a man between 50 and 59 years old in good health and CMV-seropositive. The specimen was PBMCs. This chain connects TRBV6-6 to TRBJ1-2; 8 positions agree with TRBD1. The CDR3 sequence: CASTSMTGVYGYTF. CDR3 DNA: TGTGCCAGCACCTCCATGACAGGGGTCTATGGCTACACCTTC.